This note documents a single T cell receptor beta chain sequence. Its antigen is unidentified. The data derive from a study of blood T cells in healthy people across ages. Findings and limits, study-wide: More naive CD4+ cells and higher diversity were found in long-lived than in aged donors. Changes seen in expanded clonotypes were possibly confounded by donor CMV status left unknown. The diversity estimates, figures obtained from one million T cells, were considered underestimates. Older age went with lower TCR beta diversity per million T cells, in a roughly linear way.

The trim removed 0 bases at V and 2 bases at J, leaving 3 bases unmatched. In germline, CDR1 is DFQATT, CDR2 SNEGSKA (reference sequence). The CDR3 runs to 15 residues. For the second PCR, which ran for roughly 6 to 12 cycles, a sample-barcoded 5' primer and a J-beta primer mix were used. TCRdb independently ran MiXCR on the 5' RACE reads; one entry per CDR3 protein. The profile shows about 680,000 distinct CDR3 sequences, roughly 50% of them singletons. V and J are TRBV20-1 and TRBJ2-1; 8 nucleotides align to TRBD2. The sequence came from a woman between 55 and 75 years old in good health. The sequenced sample consisted of blood. The CDR3 loop reads CSARDLAGTYNEQFF. CDR3 sequence (DNA): TGCAGTGCTAGAGATCTAGCGGGCACCTACAATGAGCAGTTCTTC.